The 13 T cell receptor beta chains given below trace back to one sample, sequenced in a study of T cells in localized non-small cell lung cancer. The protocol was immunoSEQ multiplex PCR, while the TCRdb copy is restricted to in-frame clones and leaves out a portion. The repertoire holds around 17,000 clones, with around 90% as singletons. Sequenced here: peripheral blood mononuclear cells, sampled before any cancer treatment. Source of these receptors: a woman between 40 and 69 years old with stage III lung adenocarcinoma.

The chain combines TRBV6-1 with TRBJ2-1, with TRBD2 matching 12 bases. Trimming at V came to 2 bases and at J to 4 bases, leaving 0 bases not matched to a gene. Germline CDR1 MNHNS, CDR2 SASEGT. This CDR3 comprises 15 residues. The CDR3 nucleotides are TGTGCCAGCAGTGAACTAGCGGGAGGGTACAATGAGCAGTTCTTC. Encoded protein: CASSELAGGYNEQFF.

This chain's CDR3 is CASSIDYRGVEQYF. The DNA of the CDR3 is TGTGCCAGTAGTATAGACTACAGGGGCGTGGAGCAGTACTTC. The V gene is TRBV19, the J gene TRBJ2-7, with 7 nucleotides matching TRBD1. J lost 7 bases, V lost 0 bases, and 6 bases had no gene match. Germline V gene lookup returns CDR1 LNHDA and CDR2 SQIVND (reference sequence). The CDR3 sequence is 14 residues long.

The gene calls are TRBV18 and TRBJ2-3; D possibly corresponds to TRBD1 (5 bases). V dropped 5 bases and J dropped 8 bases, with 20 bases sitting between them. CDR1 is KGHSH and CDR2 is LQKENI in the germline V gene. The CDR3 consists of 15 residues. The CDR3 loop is CASSDLGQSPGTQYF. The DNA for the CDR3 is TGTGCCAGCTCAGATCTGGGGCAATCACCCGGTACGCAGTATTTT.

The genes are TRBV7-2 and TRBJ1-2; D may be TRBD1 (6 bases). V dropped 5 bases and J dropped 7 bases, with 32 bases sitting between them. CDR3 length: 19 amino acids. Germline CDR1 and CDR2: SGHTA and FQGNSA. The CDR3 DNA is TGTGCCAGCAGCCCGATATCTTATTTGGGCAGAAGGGGGATAGGTGGCTACACCTTC. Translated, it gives CASSPISYLGRRGIGGYTF.

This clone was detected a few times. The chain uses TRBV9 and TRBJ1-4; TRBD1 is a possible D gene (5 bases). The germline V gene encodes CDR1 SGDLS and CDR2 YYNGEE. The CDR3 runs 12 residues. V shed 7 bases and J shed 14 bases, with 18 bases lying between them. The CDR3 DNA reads TGTGCCAGCTCAAAAGATGGGGGACTGCTGTTTTTT. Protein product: CASSKDGGLLFF.

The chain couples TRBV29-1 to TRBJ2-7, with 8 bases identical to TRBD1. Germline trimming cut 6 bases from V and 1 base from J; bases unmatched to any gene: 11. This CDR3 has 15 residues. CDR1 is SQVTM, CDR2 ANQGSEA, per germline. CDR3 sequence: CSVKPTGQASYEQYF. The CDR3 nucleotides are TGCAGCGTCAAACCTACGGGACAGGCTTCCTACGAGCAGTACTTC.

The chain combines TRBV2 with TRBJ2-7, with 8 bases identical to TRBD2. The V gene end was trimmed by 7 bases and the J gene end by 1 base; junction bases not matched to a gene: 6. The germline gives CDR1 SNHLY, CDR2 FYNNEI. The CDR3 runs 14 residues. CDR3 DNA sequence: TGTGCCAGCACTTTGGGACTAGGATCCTACGAGCAGTACTTC. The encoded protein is CASTLGLGSYEQYF.

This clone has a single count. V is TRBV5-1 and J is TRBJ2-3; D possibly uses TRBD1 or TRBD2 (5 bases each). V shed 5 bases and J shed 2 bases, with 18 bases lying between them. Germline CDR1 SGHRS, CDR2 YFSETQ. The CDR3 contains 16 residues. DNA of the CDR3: TGCGCCAGCAGAGATTACAGGAAGGAGGTCACAGATACGCAGTATTTT. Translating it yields CASRDYRKEVTDTQYF. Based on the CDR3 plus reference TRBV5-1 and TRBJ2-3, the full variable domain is KAGVTQTPRYLIKTRGQQVTLSCSPISGHRSVSWYQQTPGQGLQFLFEYFSETQRNKGNFPGRFSGRQFSNSRSEMNVSTLELGDSALYLCASRDYRKEVTDTQYFGPGTRLTVL.

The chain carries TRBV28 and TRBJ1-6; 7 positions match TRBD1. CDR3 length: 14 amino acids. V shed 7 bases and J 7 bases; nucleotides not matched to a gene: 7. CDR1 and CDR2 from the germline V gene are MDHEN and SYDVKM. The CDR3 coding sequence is TGTGCCAGCATAAGGGACAGTTGGAATTCACCCCTCCACTTT. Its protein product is CASIRDSWNSPLHF.

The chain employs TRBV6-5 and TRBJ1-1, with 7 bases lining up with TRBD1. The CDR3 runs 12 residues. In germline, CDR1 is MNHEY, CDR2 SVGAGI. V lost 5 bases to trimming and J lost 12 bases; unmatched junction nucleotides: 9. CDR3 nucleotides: TGTGCCAGCAGTCCTAGGGGGCGGCCCTCTTTCTTT. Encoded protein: CASSPRGRPSFF.

CDR3 loop: CASSIRGYTIYF. Written as DNA, the CDR3 is TGTGCCAGCAGTATCAGGGGTTACACCATATATTTT. The V gene is TRBV6-1, the J gene TRBJ1-3; D perhaps matches TRBD1 (6 bases). The CDR3 sequence is 12 residues long. CDR1 and CDR2 (germline): MNHNS, SASEGT. V gave up 5 bases and J gave up 8 bases, with 10 bases separating them.

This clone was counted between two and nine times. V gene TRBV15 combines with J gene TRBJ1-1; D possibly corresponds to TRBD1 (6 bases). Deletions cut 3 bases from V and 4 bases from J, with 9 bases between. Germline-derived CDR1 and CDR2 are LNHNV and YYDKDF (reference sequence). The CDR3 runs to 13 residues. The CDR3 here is CATSRETGTEAFF. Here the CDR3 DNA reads TGTGCCACCAGCAGGGAGACAGGCACTGAAGCTTTCTTT.

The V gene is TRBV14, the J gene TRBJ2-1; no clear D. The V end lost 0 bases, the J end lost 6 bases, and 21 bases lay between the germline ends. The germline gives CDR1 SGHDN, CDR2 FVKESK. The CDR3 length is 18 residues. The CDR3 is CASSQDVRSEWVANEQFF. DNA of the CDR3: TGTGCCAGCAGCCAAGATGTTCGGTCAGAGTGGGTAGCCAATGAGCAGTTCTTC.